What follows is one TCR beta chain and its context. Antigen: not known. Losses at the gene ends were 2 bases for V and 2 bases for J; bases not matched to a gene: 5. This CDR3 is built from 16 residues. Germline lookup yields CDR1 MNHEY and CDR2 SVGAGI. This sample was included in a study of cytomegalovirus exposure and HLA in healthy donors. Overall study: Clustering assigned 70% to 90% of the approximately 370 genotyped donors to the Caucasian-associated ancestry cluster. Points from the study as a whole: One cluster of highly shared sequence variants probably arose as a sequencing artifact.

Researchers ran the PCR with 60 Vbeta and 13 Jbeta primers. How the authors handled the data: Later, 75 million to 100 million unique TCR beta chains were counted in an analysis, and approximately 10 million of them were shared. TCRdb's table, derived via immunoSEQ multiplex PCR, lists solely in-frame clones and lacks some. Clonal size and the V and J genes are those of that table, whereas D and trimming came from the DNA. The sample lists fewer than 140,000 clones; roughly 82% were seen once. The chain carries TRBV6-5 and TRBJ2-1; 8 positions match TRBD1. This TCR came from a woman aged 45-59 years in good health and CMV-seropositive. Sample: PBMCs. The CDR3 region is CASSYMTGAPYNEQFF. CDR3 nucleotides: TGTGCCAGCAGTTACATGACAGGGGCCCCCTACAATGAGCAGTTCTTC.